This T cell receptor (beta chain) was found in a study of OX40 agonist ivuxolimab in advanced cancers. Background on the study: Mean age approximately 59 years, range roughly 20 to 85; around 80% male.

Points from the study as a whole: In the 0.1-3.0 mg/kg groups, partial responders showed among the lowest expansion. Part of the nonresponder group also had normalized T-cell clonal expansion that was low.

Sequenced by immunoSEQ multiplex PCR; TCRdb stores in-frame clones only, minus some. The table lists 50,000 to 75,000 clones, approximately 83% of them singletons. About this clone itself: What it binds is unknown. Compared with germline, one end of the junction differs, possibly owing to a read error.

Germline lookup yields CDR1 MNHNS and CDR2 SASEGT. The CDR3 runs to 10 residues. The chain couples TRBV6-1 to TRBJ1-5, with unresolved D. The sequenced sample was CD4+ or CD8+ T cells sorted from blood, obtained in a trial of the OX40 agonist ivuxolimab. This clonotype was obtained from an adult with an advanced solid tumor such as melanoma, head and neck, liver or kidney cancer. CDR3 sequence (DNA): TGTGCCAGCGGCCCGTGGGCCACGTCTTTT. Amino acid sequence: CASGPWATSF.